What follows is one TCR beta chain and its context. This entry comes from a study of blood T cell repertoires in COVID-19. Study overall: Researchers got acute and convalescent COVID-19 samples from the United States, Italy and Spain.

The CDR3 totals 14 residues. Germline CDR1 and CDR2: MNHEY and SMNVEV (reference sequence). V was clipped by 7 bases and J by 6 bases, with 19 bases between them. Original processing notes: Reference gene primer amplification gave nucleated cell count estimates. Clones were sequenced by immunoSEQ multiplex PCR, and TCRdb holds only the in-frame ones, with some missing. The D gene and trimming were derived from the DNA, and the V and J assignments and clone size from that table. Of about 28,000 clones listed, 85% to 90% are singletons. The TCR originated in a human donor in a cohort sampled during active COVID-19. The V gene is TRBV27, the J gene TRBJ2-7, with D perhaps TRBD2 (6 bases). The sequencing sample was made of peripheral blood. CDR3 sequence reads: CASTPGGILGEQYF. Written as DNA, the CDR3 is TGTGCCAGCACCCCTGGGGGGATTTTGGGCGAGCAGTACTTC.